The subject of this entry is one T cell receptor beta chain. The target antigen is unknown. The naive CD8 population came from CD45RO-negative cells selected for CCR7, without terminally differentiated effector memory CD45RA+ cells. Authors' analysis steps: Because ImmunoSEQ provided only junction sequences with no quality scores, the filtering differed. Some clones are missing from TCRdb's copy, which holds only in-frame ones; the method was immunoSEQ multiplex PCR. The V and J calls and clone size are taken from that table; D and trimming were inferred from the DNA. Among approximately 810,000 clones listed, 92% were seen once. CDR1 and CDR2 (germline): SQVTM, ANQGSEA. The CDR3 runs 13 residues. The V end was cut by 4 bases, the J end by 3 bases, with 9 bases between. These data are taken from a study of shared clonotypes between healthy human individuals. Study-wide results and caveats: Generation probability values for non-shared clonotypes were lower than those for clonotypes shared by all four donors. The genetic and exposure-history diversity represented was limited by few donors. Sorted-subset samples were not fully sequenced, rarefaction indicated.

The sequence was obtained from a man aged 25-45 years in good health. Sequencing was performed on naive CD8+ T cells sorted from blood. V usage is TRBV29-1 and J usage is TRBJ2-2, with unresolved D. For the CDR3, the DNA is TGCAGCGTTGTAGGCGTTCACACCGGGGAGCTGTTTTTT. Translated, it gives CSVVGVHTGELFF.